The 2 T cell receptor beta chains given below trace back to one sample, sequenced in a study of metastatic and nonmetastatic thyroid tumors. All patients reached thyroid surgery having received no treatment beforehand. MiXCR reprocessed the PCR reads for TCRdb. The sample carries 40,000 to 45,000 clones, about 17% recorded once. Sequencing used blood. All receptors derive from a female donor with papillary thyroid cancer or a benign thyroid nodule (not recorded which). Some clones in this sample may be carry-over from other donors' samples.

This clone was counted at least ten times. The V gene is TRBV28, the J gene TRBJ2-7, with D perhaps TRBD2 (6 bases). The germline V and J ends were trimmed by 5 bases and 1 base, with 12 bases remaining between them. The germline V gene encodes CDR1 MDHEN and CDR2 SYDVKM. There are 14 residues in the CDR3. In DNA form, the CDR3 reads TGTGCCAGCAGTAGCGGGTTAGCGTCCTACGAGCAGTACTTC. It translates to CASSSGLASYEQYF.

This clone was recorded many times. This rearrangement joins TRBV6-1 to TRBJ1-1, with D maybe TRBD1 (6 bases). The CDR3 is 14 residues long. The V and J ends lost 5 bases and 4 bases respectively, with 14 bases between them. Per germline, CDR1 MNHNS and CDR2 SASEGT. DNA for the CDR3: TGTGCCAGCAGTTCCCGGTTGGGGGCCACTGAAGCTTTCTTT. It yields the protein CASSSRLGATEAFF.